This T cell receptor (beta chain) is drawn from a study of T cells in Graves' hyperthyroidism and ophthalmopathy. What was amplified from RNA transcripts were TCR beta CDR3 regions. Researchers ran a first-round RT-PCR on the TCR CDR3 using the HTBI primer set. TCRdb redid the calling of the multiplex PCR reads with MiXCR, one entry per CDR3 protein. Among roughly 560,000 distinct CDR3 sequences, approximately 15% were seen once, and the ten largest hold 4.3%. The CDR3 length is 16 residues. Germline V lookup: CDR1 MNHEY, CDR2 SMNVEV (reference sequence). Trimming took off 8 bases at V and 14 bases at J, with 31 bases between the two ends.

The chain has TRBV27 and TRBJ1-5; D possibly corresponds to TRBD1 (5 bases). The sequence derives from a woman aged 35 to 49 with Graves' ophthalmopathy. The source material was blood. CDR3 DNA: TGTGCCAGCTACCCCTTAGGACGGGCAGGGATGTCCTCAAAGCATTTT. Residues: CASYPLGRAGMSSKHF.